Here is one T cell receptor beta chain with its context. What it recognizes is unknown. This CDR3 region has 13 residues. Germline V gene data show CDR1 as SGHTA and CDR2 as FQGNSA. The V segment lost 5 bases and the J segment 4 bases; nucleotides outside the gene matches: 4. The repertoire was sequenced with immunoSEQ multiplex PCR; TCRdb's copy has only in-frame clones and lacks some. The sample lists tens of thousands of clones, over 65% occurring once. This entry is derived from a study of vaccination effects on CD4 cells after COVID-19. Study context: Early and late post-vaccination sampling was undertaken in a cohort of a few convalescent patients. Study-level results: Limitations: small convalescent group and missing early post-infection timepoints.

Following a roughly ten-day culture, CD4+ T cells were purified. From March to December 2020, the person had a SARS-CoV-2 infection that was confirmed by PCR. Participants completed two doses of the BNT162b2 or mRNA-1273 vaccine. Half the medium was replaced with IL-2 medium on days 3 and 7. The receptor comes from a human donor who had a prior SARS-CoV-2 infection. The sequenced sample was CD4+ T cells from PBMCs cultured without peptide, obtained after COVID-19 vaccination. The chain employs TRBV7-2 and TRBJ2-5, with TRBD2 matching 7 bases. The CDR3 region has the DNA TGTGCCAGCAGCCCCCAGCGGGGAGAGACCCAGTACTTC. Translation gives CASSPQRGETQYF.